This TCR beta chain was retrieved from a study of OX40 agonist ivuxolimab in advanced cancers. As for the study in general: A male proportion of 82.7% was recorded, with mean age around 64 years and range 23 to 79.

The CDR3 is made up of 14 amino acids. The J segment lost 6 bases and the V segment lost 5 bases, leaving 7 bases of the junction unmatched. Germline CDR1 is SGHNT and CDR2 is YENEEA. Here immunoSEQ multiplex PCR was the method, and the copy in TCRdb shows in-frame clones only, minus some. The repertoire holds around 60,000 clones, with 80% to 90% as singletons. Specimen: CD4+ or CD8+ T cells sorted from blood, collected in a trial of the OX40 agonist ivuxolimab. The sequence came from an adult with an advanced solid tumor such as melanoma, head and neck, liver or kidney cancer. V and J are TRBV11-3 and TRBJ1-1; 9 bases fit TRBD1. The CDR3: CASSQDRGRAEAFF. CDR3 sequence (DNA): TGTGCCAGCAGCCAGGACAGGGGACGGGCTGAAGCTTTCTTT.